A single sample is the source of the 24 T cell receptor beta chains below, sequenced in a study of blood T cell repertoires in COVID-19. Only in-frame clones appear in the TCRdb table, and some are missing; sequencing was by immunoSEQ multiplex PCR. The sample lists under 20,000 clones; around nine tenths were seen once. The source material was peripheral blood. The source of these receptors is a human donor in a cohort sampled during active COVID-19.

This chain joins TRBV25-1 and TRBJ2-7, with D perhaps TRBD1 (6 bases). In germline, CDR1 is MGHDK, CDR2 SYGVNS. With 6 bases removed from V and 6 bases from J, the gap between germline ends came to 18 bases. The CDR3 loop spans 14 amino acids. CDR3 DNA sequence: TGTGCCAGCAGCTCAAACCCAGGGGACCCCGAGCAGTACTTC. Encoded protein: CASSSNPGDPEQYF.

J is TRBJ1-1 and V is TRBV5-4; D might be TRBD1 (6 bases). The germline V gene encodes CDR1 SGHNT and CDR2 YYREEE (reference sequence). There are 16 residues in the CDR3. Trimming left V 2 bases short and J 2 bases short, with 16 bases between. CDR3 sequence: CASSLQGTVINTEAFF. The CDR3 DNA sequence: TGTGCCAGCAGCTTACAGGGTACAGTTATAAACACTGAAGCTTTCTTT.

The gene calls are TRBV7-2 and TRBJ2-1, with D possibly TRBD2 on 5 matching bases. Deletions cut 1 base from V and 6 bases from J, with 13 bases between. The CDR3 is made up of 15 amino acids. Per the germline V gene, CDR1 is SGHTA and CDR2 is FQGNSA. CDR3 sequence: CASSLVWGAFNEQFF. For the CDR3, the DNA is TGTGCCAGCAGCTTAGTTTGGGGAGCATTCAATGAGCAGTTCTTC.

The table lists this clone with a few counts. The chain uses TRBV19 and TRBJ1-1; perhaps TRBD1 as D (5 bases). The V and J ends lost 1 base and 5 bases respectively, with 8 bases between them. Germline loops: CDR1 LNHDA, CDR2 SQIVND (reference sequence). The CDR3 is made up of 13 amino acids. The CDR3 spells CASSIVEGTEAFF. DNA for the CDR3: TGTGCCAGTAGTATAGTGGAGGGGACTGAAGCTTTCTTT.

The chain employs TRBV27 and TRBJ2-7; 12 bases line up with TRBD2. This CDR3 region has 15 residues. The germline CDR1 and CDR2 sequences are MNHEY and SMNVEV (reference sequence). Trimming cost V 5 bases and J 0 bases; bases outside gene matches: 2. The CDR3 bases are TGTGCCAGCAGTAAGACTAGCGGGAGCTCCTACGAGCAGTACTTC. This gives the protein CASSKTSGSSYEQYF.

The chain combines TRBV5-1 with TRBJ1-6; no clear D. V dropped 4 bases and J dropped 5 bases, with 10 bases sitting between them. CDR1 and CDR2 (germline): SGHRS, YFSETQ. CDR3 length: 14 amino acids. The CDR3 sequence: CASSLQENNSPLHF. CDR3 nucleotide sequence: TGCGCCAGCAGCCTCCAGGAAAATAATTCACCCCTCCACTTT.

The rearrangement joins TRBV9 to TRBJ2-7, with 7 bases identical to TRBD1. The CDR3 is 16 amino acids. Germline V gene lookup returns CDR1 SGDLS and CDR2 YYNGEE. V was pared by 3 bases and J by 2 bases, with 11 bases of the junction left unmatched. DNA for the CDR3: TGTGCCAGCAGCGGGGGGACCGGGACAGAAACCTACGAGCAGTACTTC. Its translation is CASSGGTGTETYEQYF.

J is TRBJ1-6 and V is TRBV7-2, with 9 bases lining up with TRBD1. The germline gives CDR1 SGHTA, CDR2 FQGNSA. The ends lost 1 base at V and 11 bases at J; junction bases unmatched: 6. This CDR3 region has 15 residues. In DNA, the CDR3 is TGTGCCAGCAGCTTAGAGGGACAGGGCTGGGCACCCCTCCACTTT. Translation: CASSLEGQGWAPLHF.

The chain employs TRBV19 and TRBJ2-1; D may be TRBD1 (5 bases). The CDR3 runs 15 residues. Trimming removed 10 bases from V and 3 bases from J, with 19 bases in between. Looked up from germline, CDR1 is LNHDA and CDR2 is SQIVND (reference sequence). The CDR3 DNA sequence: TGTGCCACCACGAAGGGGCAGAGTTACTACAATGAGCAGTTCTTC. Its translation is CATTKGQSYYNEQFF.

The chain carries TRBV6-5 and TRBJ1-1, with 7 bases identical to TRBD1. The CDR3 is 15 amino acids. Germline CDR1 is MNHEY and CDR2 is SVGAGI. V dropped 6 bases and J dropped 4; count of bases not matched to a gene: 11. DNA of the CDR3: TGTGCCAGCAGATTAGACAGGGCCAGGGGCACTGAAGCTTTCTTT. It codes for CASRLDRARGTEAFF.

This clone is deemed medium-sized. J is TRBJ1-4 and V is TRBV28, with 9 nucleotides matching TRBD1. Unmatched junction bases numbered 8, after V lost 8 bases and J lost 7 bases. Germline CDR1 reads MDHEN; CDR2 reads SYDVKM. This CDR3 is built from 14 residues. Here the CDR3 DNA reads TGTGCCAGCTTTCCGGGACAGGGTAGTGAAAAACTGTTTTTT. Amino acids: CASFPGQGSEKLFF.

This sequence joins TRBV28 and TRBJ1-2; D ambiguous. This CDR3 contains 15 residues. The germline V and J ends were trimmed by 3 bases and 4 bases, with 15 bases remaining between them. Germline assignment: CDR1 MDHEN and CDR2 SYDVKM. The CDR3 region is CASSFAGRAGYGYTF. CDR3 sequence (DNA): TGTGCCAGCAGTTTCGCTGGTAGGGCGGGCTATGGCTACACCTTC.

The chain uses TRBV7-2 and TRBJ2-5; TRBD2 matches at 7 bases. V trimming: 4 bases; J trimming: 5 bases; junction bases outside the gene matches: 4. This CDR3 spans 13 amino acids. Germline V gene data show CDR1 as SGHTA and CDR2 as FQGNSA. The chain's CDR3 is CASSSTSLETQYF. In nucleotides, the CDR3 is TGTGCCAGCAGCTCGACTAGCCTGGAGACCCAGTACTTC.

The chain couples TRBV6-5 to TRBJ2-1, with D uncertain. Per germline, CDR1 MNHEY and CDR2 SVGAGI. CDR3 length equals 16 residues. Trimming cost V 0 bases and J 1 base, with 10 bases left between them. DNA of the CDR3: TGTGCCAGCAGTTACTCGAAAAGTCGGTCCTACAATGAGCAGTTCTTC. This sequence encodes CASSYSKSRSYNEQFF.

The chain combines TRBV7-3 with TRBJ2-1; possible D gene TRBD1, 5 bases. The CDR3 sequence is 15 residues long. V was pared by 1 base and J by 5 bases, with 12 bases between. Germline CDR1 and CDR2: SGHTA and FQGTGA. The CDR3 nucleotides read TGTGCCAGCAGCTTAAGTCCAGGGCTAGACAATGAGCAGTTCTTC. Residues: CASSLSPGLDNEQFF.

The chain joins TRBV7-4 to TRBJ2-7; 10 nucleotides agree with TRBD1. Trimming removed 5 bases from V and 2 bases from J; junction bases left unmatched: 12. The CDR3 sequence is 17 residues long. From germline, CDR1 is SGHVT and CDR2 SQSDAQ. The CDR3: CASSDRDRGPPTYEQYF. In DNA, the CDR3 is TGTGCCAGCAGCGACCGGGACAGGGGTCCCCCCACCTACGAGCAGTACTTC.

The CDR3 DNA follows: TGTGCCACCGGACGACTAGCGAACACAGATACGCAGTATTTT. Its protein is CATGRLANTDTQYF. The J gene is TRBJ2-3, the V gene TRBV13; 8 nucleotides agree with TRBD2. V shed 10 bases, J shed 2 bases, and the junction held 8 bases outside the gene matches. This CDR3 comprises 14 residues. CDR1 is PRHDT and CDR2 is FYEKMQ in the germline V gene (reference sequence). Using reference TRBV13 and TRBJ2-3 for the parts outside the CDR3, the full variable domain is AAGVIQSPRHLIKEKRETATLKCYPIPRHDTVYWYQQGPGQDPQFLISFYEKMQSDKGSIPDRFSAQQFSDYHSELNMSSLELGDSALYFCATGRLANTDTQYFGPGTRLTVL.

A few counts support this clone. V gene TRBV7-8 combines with J gene TRBJ2-2; D perhaps matches TRBD1 (6 bases). Germline lookup yields CDR1 SGHVS and CDR2 FQNEAQ. V gave up 8 bases and J gave up 10 bases, with 20 bases separating them. The CDR3 loop spans 14 amino acids. The CDR3 loop is CASGRDTLNVELFF. The CDR3 bases are TGTGCCAGCGGTCGGGACACCCTTAATGTGGAGCTGTTTTTT. Supplemented by reference TRBV7-8 and TRBJ2-2, the full variable domain reads GAGVSQSPRYKVAKRGQDVALRCDPISGHVSLFWYQQALGQGPEFLTYFQNEAQLDKSGLPSDRFFAERPEGSVSTLKIQRTQQEDSAVYLCASGRDTLNVELFFGEGSRLTVL.

This chain connects TRBV6-2 or TRBV6-3 to TRBJ2-4; possible D gene TRBD2, 5 bases. V was shortened by 0 bases and J by 5 bases, with 14 bases between the two germline ends. CDR1 MNHEY and CDR2 SVGEGT come from the germline V gene. This CDR3 has 16 residues. CDR3 residues: CASSYSATGLQNIQYF. The CDR3 nucleotides read TGTGCCAGCAGTTACTCGGCGACCGGACTCCAAAACATTCAGTACTTC.

The chain is built from TRBV6-5 and TRBJ2-1; D call uncertain. The ends were cut back, 8 bases at V and 3 bases at J, with 8 bases in the middle. This CDR3 is built from 12 residues. CDR1 is MNHEY and CDR2 is SVGAGI in the germline V gene. The CDR3 bases are TGTGCCAGCGACATTAACTACAATGAGCAGTTCTTC. Translating it yields CASDINYNEQFF.

This rearrangement joins TRBV12-3 or TRBV12-4 to TRBJ1-2; D remains unclear. This CDR3 has 13 residues. V lost 4 bases to trimming and J lost 4 bases, with 10 bases between them. The chain's CDR3 is CASSYAGSYGYTF. For the CDR3, the DNA is TGTGCCAGCAGTTATGCAGGCTCCTATGGCTACACCTTC.

This chain joins TRBV9 and TRBJ2-5; a possible D gene is TRBD2 (5 bases). The CDR3 is 16 residues long. Trimming stripped 0 bases from V and 2 bases from J, with 14 bases between. The germline gives CDR1 SGDLS, CDR2 YYNGEE. The CDR3 bases are TGTGCCAGCAGCGTAGACGGGGTTTCGCGACAAGAGACCCAGTACTTC. Amino acids: CASSVDGVSRQETQYF.

The chain employs TRBV7-8 and TRBJ2-3; D call uncertain. The CDR3 loop spans 14 amino acids. The germline V gene has CDR1 SGHVS and CDR2 FQNEAQ. Trimming left V 3 bases short and J 1 base short, with 8 bases between. The CDR3 bases are TGTGCCAGCAGCTTTTCGCGGCGCACAGATACGCAGTATTTT. This codes for CASSFSRRTDTQYF.

The chain carries TRBV11-3 and TRBJ2-1; 7 bases are a match to TRBD1. The CDR3 covers 14 residues. V was pared by 1 base and J by 8 bases, with 5 bases of the junction left unmatched. Looked up from germline, CDR1 is SGHNT and CDR2 is YENEEA. The CDR3: CASSLADRSHEQFF. The CDR3 region has the DNA TGTGCCAGCAGCTTAGCGGACAGGAGCCATGAGCAGTTCTTC.